The rows below give T cell receptor beta chains drawn from one sample of a study of T cell responses to AZD1222 COVID-19 vaccine. Some clones are missing from TCRdb's copy, which holds only in-frame ones; the method was immunoSEQ multiplex PCR. The repertoire holds around 140,000 clones, with approximately 90% as singletons. Sequencing used peripheral blood, obtained on day 0 of AZD1222 vaccination. The receptor set was obtained from an adult in good health. Each CDR3 is given with its conserved first and last residue. A D gene is named only where the DNA matches it firmly. Clone size is given for some rows only: seen once, a few or many times, or a class if the clone is expanded.

TRBV28,TRBD1,TRBJ1-2,NA,TGTGCCAGCAGTTTATTCGGGTTGGGACAGGGGGCCTATGGCTACACCTTC,CASSLFGLGQGAYGYTF
TRBV20-1,NA,TRBJ2-1,NA,TGCAGTGCTAGAGGATACAATGAGCAGTTCTTC,CSARGYNEQFF
TRBV2,NA,TRBJ1-1,NA,TGTGCCAGCAGTGATCCAACCCTTGTTACTGTCGGGGACACTGAAGCTTTCTTT,CASSDPTLVTVGDTEAFF
TRBV6-1,NA,TRBJ2-7,NA,TGTGCCAGCAGTGAAGCGGCCTACGAGCAGTACTTC,CASSEAAYEQYF
TRBV28,NA,TRBJ1-5,NA,TGTGCCAGCAGTTTCCGAGGGGGGCCCCAGCATTTT,CASSFRGGPQHF
TRBV28,NA,TRBJ1-5,NA,TGTGCCAGCAGTTCCCCGCCCATTTCGAGCAATCAGCCCCAGCATTTT,CASSSPPISSNQPQHF
TRBV12-3/TRBV12-4,TRBD1,TRBJ2-7,NA,TGTGCCAGCAGCGTCCGACAGGGGTGGGGGCAGTACTTC,CASSVRQGWGQYF
TRBV10-1,TRBD2,TRBJ2-3,NA,TGCGCCAGCAGTGATGGCGGGAGTGTCGCAGATACGCAGTATTTT,CASSDGGSVADTQYF
TRBV25-1,NA,TRBJ2-1,NA,TGTGCCAGCAGGCCCGTGGGGGCGCAGAATGAGCAGTTCTTC,CASRPVGAQNEQFF
TRBV28,NA,TRBJ2-5,NA,TGTGCCAGCAGTTTCCTGGGGCTTTCAGAGACCCAGTACTTC,CASSFLGLSETQYF
TRBV7-2,TRBD1,TRBJ2-2,NA,TGTGCCAGCAGCTTAGGTGTGGGACAGGGCACCGGGGAGCTGTTTTTT,CASSLGVGQGTGELFF
TRBV19,TRBD1,TRBJ1-2,NA,TGTGCCAGTAGCCTACAGGGGGGCTATGGCTACACCTTC,CASSLQGGYGYTF
TRBV19,NA,TRBJ2-6,once,TGTGCCAGTAGTATGGACAGTAACTCTGGGGCCAACGTCCTGACTTTC,CASSMDSNSGANVLTF
TRBV2,NA,TRBJ1-1,NA,TGTGCCAGCAGTGAAAATGGCAGGGGGAACACTGAAGCTTTCTTT,CASSENGRGNTEAFF
TRBV4-2,TRBD2,TRBJ2-1,NA,TGTGCCAGCAGCCAGTTCCTCGGGACTAGCGGGAGGGCCAATGAGCAGTTCTTC,CASSQFLGTSGRANEQFF
TRBV7-2,NA,TRBJ2-4,NA,TGTGCCAGCAGCGTGGCGGACATTCAGTACTTC,CASSVADIQYF